This T cell receptor (beta chain) was identified during a study of T cells in Graves' hyperthyroidism and ophthalmopathy. The study's findings and limits: Most thyroid clonotypes with frequency above 0.001 were detected in blood.

TCR beta CDR3 regions were amplified from RNA. HTBI primers were employed in a first-round RT-PCR of the TCR CDR3. TCRdb ran MiXCR on the multiplex PCR reads and lists one entry per CDR3 protein. Counted here are about 290,000 distinct CDR3 sequences, approximately 13% occurring once; the ten biggest clones make up 7% to 9%. This CDR3 is built from 15 residues. Germline V gives CDR1 SGHVS, CDR2 FQNEAQ. Trimming pared 5 bases from V and 2 bases from J, leaving 13 bases between. This clonotype showed up many times. The antigen remains undetermined. The specimen sequenced was blood. This TCR derives from a woman aged 40 to 49 with Graves' hyperthyroidism. The chain links TRBV7-8 to TRBJ2-1; D may correspond to TRBD1 or TRBD2 (6 bases each). The CDR3 sequence is CASSPPGATYNEQFF. CDR3 bases: TGTGCCAGCAGCCCACCGGGGGCGACCTACAATGAGCAGTTCTTC.